These 30 T cell receptor beta chains were all obtained from the same sample, sequenced in a study of T-cell reconstitution after alpha-beta-depleted transplantation in children. TCRbeta library preparation incorporated unique molecular identifiers. Each CDR3 protein gets one entry after TCRdb re-called the PCR reads with MiXCR. The data contain some 400,000 distinct CDR3 sequences, around 20% of them seen just once; the ten biggest clones take up approximately 3.9%. This sample comprised PBMCs from the stem cell graft donor, obtained from the stem cell graft. Every receptor here comes from a human donor who donated a stem cell graft to a child with acute myeloid leukemia.

This clonotype has at least ten counts. The V gene is TRBV29-1, the J gene TRBJ2-1, with 10 bases fitting TRBD2. V lost 4 bases to trimming and J lost 5 bases; unmatched junction nucleotides: 5. The CDR3 spans 14 residues. CDR1 and CDR2 (germline): SQVTM, ANQGSEA. DNA for the CDR3: TGCAGCGTTGTAGCGGGAGGCATCAACAATGAGCAGTTCTTC. Encoded protein: CSVVAGGINNEQFF.

The rearrangement links TRBV7-9 to TRBJ2-7; D remains ambiguous. This CDR3 spans 13 amino acids. V was cut by 4 bases and J by 1 base, with 8 bases left in between. The germline V gene has CDR1 SEHNR and CDR2 FQNEAQ (reference sequence). The CDR3 reads CASSWRLSYEQYF. CDR3 DNA sequence: TGTGCCAGCAGCTGGAGATTATCCTACGAGCAGTACTTC.

This clonotype was observed at least ten times. The chain is built from TRBV24-1 and TRBJ2-5, with 12 bases lining up with TRBD2. This CDR3 is built from 15 residues. The V and J ends lost 4 bases and 3 bases, in that order; junction bases with no gene match: 2. The germline gives CDR1 KGHDR, CDR2 SFDVKD. CDR3 bases: TGTGCCACCAGTGACCGACTAGCGGGAGAAGAGACCCAGTACTTC. It specifies CATSDRLAGEETQYF.

The chain joins TRBV19 to TRBJ2-6; no reliable D call. This CDR3 contains 18 residues. V was pared by 2 bases and J by 3 bases, with 17 bases between. CDR1 LNHDA and CDR2 SQIVND come from the germline V gene (reference sequence). CDR3 nucleotide sequence: TGTGCCAGTAGTATACGTCTTCGGGCCCTCGGTGGGGCCAACGTCCTGACTTTC. Its translation: CASSIRLRALGGANVLTF.

The chain carries TRBV27 and TRBJ2-7; no clear D gene. Germline CDR1 and CDR2: MNHEY and SMNVEV (reference sequence). Deletions cut 1 base from V and 5 bases from J, with 18 bases between. This CDR3 is 16 amino acids long. This CDR3 is CASSLFPRGYGDEQYF. The CDR3 coding sequence is TGTGCCAGCAGTTTATTCCCTCGCGGATACGGAGACGAGCAGTACTTC.

This clonotype was recorded a few times. The rearrangement uses TRBV11-2 and TRBJ2-1; 7 nucleotides match TRBD2. Germline loops: CDR1 SGHAT, CDR2 FQNNGV. The CDR3 has 16 amino acids. The V gene end was trimmed by 2 bases and the J gene end by 5 bases; junction bases not matched to a gene: 9. CDR3 region: CASSLPEAGRNNEQFF. For the CDR3, the DNA is TGTGCCAGCAGCTTACCGGAAGCGGGACGCAACAATGAGCAGTTCTTC.

There are a few counts of this clonotype. This chain joins TRBV12-3 or TRBV12-4 and TRBJ2-6; maybe TRBD1 (7 bases). This CDR3 is 17 amino acids long. V was clipped by 6 bases and J by 0 bases, with 15 bases between them. This chain's CDR3 is CASRVTGRRSGANVLTF. The CDR3 DNA reads TGTGCCAGCAGGGTGACAGGGAGGCGCTCTGGGGCCAACGTCCTGACTTTC.

This rearrangement joins TRBV18 to TRBJ2-1; D might be TRBD2 (6 bases). Germline CDR1 and CDR2: KGHSH and LQKENI. The germline V and J ends were trimmed by 5 bases and 2 bases, with 10 bases remaining between them. The length of the CDR3 is 14 residues. CDR3 amino acids: CASSVKRAYNEQFF. The CDR3 DNA sequence: TGTGCCAGCTCAGTTAAGCGGGCCTACAATGAGCAGTTCTTC.

There are a few counts of this clonotype. The chain has TRBV7-9 and TRBJ2-7, with D maybe TRBD2 (7 bases). Germline V gene sequence: CDR1 SEHNR, CDR2 FQNEAQ (reference sequence). The germline V and J ends were trimmed by 1 base and 2 bases, with 15 bases remaining between them. The CDR3 sequence is 16 residues long. The CDR3 reads CASSLGGGRAAYEQYF. The CDR3, as DNA: TGTGCCAGCAGCTTAGGGGGGGGCAGGGCCGCCTACGAGCAGTACTTC.

This clonotype has more than one count but fewer than ten. The chain employs TRBV25-1 and TRBJ2-1; 8 bases match TRBD1. The J segment lost 1 base and the V segment lost 1 base, leaving 3 bases of the junction unmatched. Germline V gives CDR1 MGHDK, CDR2 SYGVNS. The CDR3 has 16 residues. CDR3 region: CASSEWGTGSYNEQFF. Written as DNA, the CDR3 is TGTGCCAGCAGTGAATGGGGGACAGGATCCTACAATGAGCAGTTCTTC. The whole variable domain, remainder taken from reference TRBV25-1 and TRBJ2-1, is EADIYQTPRYLVIGTGKKITLECSQTMGHDKMYWYQQDPGMELHLIHYSYGVNSTEKGDLSSESTVSRIRTEHFPLTLESARPSHTSQYLCASSEWGTGSYNEQFFGPGTRLTVL.

This clonotype has more than one count but fewer than ten. The J gene is TRBJ2-1, the V gene TRBV5-1, with D possibly TRBD1 on 6 matching bases. Germline-derived CDR1 and CDR2 are SGHRS and YFSETQ. Trimming stripped 2 bases from V and 7 bases from J, with 13 bases between. The CDR3 is made up of 14 amino acids. CDR3 amino acids: CASSLSGQKNEQFF. The CDR3 bases are TGCGCCAGCAGCTTAAGCGGACAGAAAAATGAGCAGTTCTTC.

This clonotype was seen more than once but under ten times. In nucleotides, the CDR3 is TGTGCCAGCAGCTTAGAGGAGACAGGGGTAAATGAGCAGTTCTTC. This translates into CASSLEETGVNEQFF. The chain is built from TRBV7-9 and TRBJ2-1, with 8 bases aligning to TRBD1. V shed 1 base and J 7 bases; nucleotides not matched to a gene: 6. The CDR3 covers 15 residues. Germline CDR1 SEHNR, CDR2 FQNEAQ (reference sequence).

This clonotype showed up many times. V gene TRBV12-3 or TRBV12-4 combines with J gene TRBJ2-1; D unresolved. This CDR3 is built from 13 residues. V gave up 0 bases and J gave up 9 bases, with 9 bases separating them. The CDR3 DNA follows: TGTGCCAGCAGTTTAGCGCACGCCGTTGAGCAGTTCTTC. Amino acids: CASSLAHAVEQFF.

This clonotype was found many times. The chain uses TRBV20-1 and TRBJ2-3, with 7 bases aligning to TRBD2. V lost 0 bases to trimming and J lost 14 bases; unmatched junction nucleotides: 17. The germline V gene encodes CDR1 DFQATT and CDR2 SNEGSKA (reference sequence). CDR3 size: 15 residues. In DNA, the CDR3 is TGCAGTGCTAGAGATGGGGAGGTAGCGGGTGCGCGTCTGTATTTT. The encoded protein is CSARDGEVAGARLYF.

This clonotype was seen a handful of times. The CDR3 DNA follows: TGTGCCAGCAGCATCCAAGGTGGCGCCACCTACGAGCAGTACTTC. Translation gives CASSIQGGATYEQYF. This sequence joins TRBV12-3 or TRBV12-4 and TRBJ2-7, with no clear D. V lost 6 bases and J lost 2, with 17 bases in between. This CDR3 is 15 amino acids long.

Ten or more counts support this clonotype. The gene calls are TRBV7-9 and TRBJ2-1; perhaps D is TRBD1 or TRBD2 (5 bases each). CDR3 length equals 14 residues. From germline, CDR1 is SEHNR and CDR2 FQNEAQ (reference sequence). V gave up 3 bases and J gave up 5 bases, with 11 bases separating them. The CDR3 DNA is TGTGCCAGCAGCTTGGACACTAGAAACAATGAGCAGTTCTTC. Protein product: CASSLDTRNNEQFF.

This sequence joins TRBV6-1 and TRBJ1-1; D possibly corresponds to TRBD1 (5 bases). Germline CDR1 is MNHNS and CDR2 is SASEGT. CDR3 length: 14 residues. The V gene lost 7 bases and the J gene lost 1 base, with 13 bases spanning the gap. This CDR3 reads CASTPAGTNTEAFF. The CDR3 coding sequence is TGTGCCAGCACCCCCGCAGGGACGAACACTGAAGCTTTCTTT.

The chain carries TRBV6-5 and TRBJ2-1; TRBD2 might be the D (5 bases). Germline CDR1 reads MNHEY; CDR2 reads SVGAGI. The V end was cut by 2 bases, the J end by 6 bases, with 20 bases between. The CDR3 is made up of 17 amino acids. CDR3 amino acids: CASSYGYRFEGSNEQFF. CDR3 in DNA: TGTGCCAGCAGTTACGGCTATAGGTTTGAGGGAAGCAATGAGCAGTTCTTC.

J is TRBJ2-1 and V is TRBV12-3 or TRBV12-4; 8 bases agree with TRBD1. After removal of 6 bases from V and 7 bases from J, the junction contained 14 bases not matched to a gene. The CDR3 runs to 16 residues. This chain's CDR3 is CASREHGTGAPNEQFF. In DNA form, the CDR3 reads TGTGCCAGCAGGGAACACGGGACAGGTGCTCCTAATGAGCAGTTCTTC.

The rearrangement joins TRBV14 to TRBJ2-5, with D uncertain. This CDR3 has 13 residues. Trimming pared 8 bases from V and 2 bases from J, leaving 12 bases between. Germline V gene lookup returns CDR1 SGHDN and CDR2 FVKESK. As DNA, the CDR3 is TGTGCCAGCTCTCGGGTTCGACAAGAGACCCAGTACTTC. This sequence encodes CASSRVRQETQYF.

With respect to this clonotype: A much larger clone sits a single nucleotide away, making a read error possible. This rearrangement joins TRBV12-3 or TRBV12-4 to TRBJ2-7, with 11 bases lining up with TRBD1. The CDR3 extends over 12 amino acids. The CDR3 nucleotides read TGTTCCACTGGGACAGGGGGCTACGAGCAGTACTTC. Protein: CSTGTGGYEQYF.

For the CDR3, the DNA is TGTGCCAGCAGCGTAGGTGGGAGCCCAAAGGGTGAGCAGTTCTTC. Its translation is CASSVGGSPKGEQFF. The V call is TRBV9, the J call TRBJ2-1; a weak D match, TRBD2 (5 bases). Germline assignment: CDR1 SGDLS and CDR2 YYNGEE. Trimming left V 0 bases short and J 9 bases short, with 16 bases between. The CDR3 sequence is 15 residues long.

The chain joins TRBV20-1 to TRBJ2-1; maybe TRBD2 (6 bases). The CDR3 consists of 14 residues. Germline loops: CDR1 DFQATT, CDR2 SNEGSKA (reference sequence). The ends were cut back, 3 bases at V and 5 bases at J, with 14 bases in the middle. DNA of the CDR3: TGCAGTGCTAGTCGGAGTAGCGGCAACAATGAGCAGTTCTTC. Its protein is CSASRSSGNNEQFF.

This clonotype was recorded a few times. CDR3 DNA sequence: TGTGCCAGCAGCAAAGCAAGGGACGAGAACACTGAAGCTTTCTTT. Amino acids: CASSKARDENTEAFF. The rearrangement joins TRBV21-1 to TRBJ1-1; the table's D call TRBD1 went unverified against the DNA. TRBV21-1 is given as a pseudogene. The CDR3 is made up of 15 amino acids.

This clonotype turned up a few times. The rearrangement uses TRBV20-1 and TRBJ1-4; D remains ambiguous. Germline V lookup: CDR1 DFQATT, CDR2 SNEGSKA (reference sequence). CDR3 length: 17 amino acids. V was cut by 2 bases and J by 4 bases, with 20 bases left in between. The DNA for the CDR3 is TGCAGTGCTAGAAGCGGCGCGGTGGCAGGTCTTAATGAAAAACTGTTTTTT. Its protein is CSARSGAVAGLNEKLFF.

The rearrangement joins TRBV29-1 to TRBJ2-1, with D tentatively TRBD2 (6 bases). The V end was cut by 4 bases, the J end by 0 bases, with 10 bases between. Germline V gene data show CDR1 as SQVTM and CDR2 as ANQGSEA. There are 14 residues in the CDR3. The CDR3 protein is CSVVGRDSYNEQFF. CDR3 DNA: TGCAGCGTTGTCGGGCGGGACTCCTACAATGAGCAGTTCTTC.

This clonotype was recorded at least ten times. This chain uses TRBV20-1 with TRBJ1-1; 7 bases are shared with TRBD1. The CDR3 is 13 residues long. V gave up 3 bases and J gave up 3 bases; unmatched junction bases: 4. Germline V gives CDR1 DFQATT, CDR2 SNEGSKA (reference sequence). CDR3 nucleotide sequence: TGCAGTGCTAGCGACAGGGCGGACACTGAAGCTTTCTTT. Translating gives CSASDRADTEAFF.

This clonotype was seen only a few times. V usage is TRBV12-3 or TRBV12-4 and J usage is TRBJ2-3; perhaps TRBD2 as D (5 bases). V gave up 5 bases and J gave up 0 bases, with 9 bases separating them. The CDR3 has 14 residues. CDR3 in amino acids: CASSQEASTDTQYF. In DNA form, the CDR3 reads TGTGCCAGCAGTCAGGAGGCTAGCACAGATACGCAGTATTTT.

This clonotype was counted only a few times. The V gene is TRBV7-2, the J gene TRBJ2-4; TRBD2 is a possible D gene (6 bases). The germline V gene encodes CDR1 SGHTA and CDR2 FQGNSA. This CDR3 is built from 13 residues. Trimming pared 6 bases from V and 6 bases from J, leaving 12 bases between. CDR3 sequence reads: CASSSGSPNIQYF. Written as DNA, the CDR3 is TGTGCCAGCAGTTCCGGGAGCCCAAACATTCAGTACTTC.

This clonotype appeared a few times. The chain recombines TRBV7-2 with TRBJ2-7; possibly TRBD2 for D (6 bases). This CDR3 spans 16 amino acids. Deletions cut 3 bases from V and 1 base from J, with 16 bases between. Per germline, CDR1 SGHTA and CDR2 FQGNSA. The DNA of the CDR3 is TGTGCCAGCAGCTTGCACGGTGGAGGGCTTTCCTACGAGCAGTACTTC. This encodes CASSLHGGGLSYEQYF.